One and the same sample provided the 14 T cell receptor beta chains below, sequenced in a study of response to subunit inactivated influenza vaccine. TCRdb re-called the RT-PCR reads through MiXCR, storing one row per CDR3 protein. Seen here are 500,000 to 600,000 distinct CDR3 sequences, about 12% observed once, and the top ten hold around 9.6%. The specimen comprised PBMCs from blood, sampled on the day of vaccination. These receptor sequences come from a middle-aged man who received an inactivated influenza vaccine.

Ten or more counts support this clonotype. The rearrangement links TRBV3-1 to TRBJ2-7; TRBD2 aligns across 7 bases. V gave up 4 bases and J gave up 2 bases; unmatched junction bases: 5. Germline-derived CDR1 and CDR2 are LGHDT and YNNKEL (reference sequence). There are 14 residues in the CDR3. CDR3 sequence (DNA): TGTGCCAGCAGCCGGGGGGGAGGACCCTACGAGCAGTACTTC. It encodes CASSRGGGPYEQYF.

This sequence joins TRBV7-2 and TRBJ2-6; D is uncertain. V lost 5 bases and J lost 3, with 11 bases in between. The CDR3 loop spans 15 amino acids. In germline, CDR1 is SGHTA, CDR2 FQGNSA. The CDR3 DNA follows: TGTGCCAGCAGCCTTAGTGTGGGTGGGGCCAACGTCCTGACTTTC. It encodes CASSLSVGGANVLTF.

This chain joins TRBV27 and TRBJ1-1; no firm D call. The CDR3 runs to 13 residues. Germline assignment: CDR1 MNHEY and CDR2 SMNVEV (reference sequence). The germline V and J ends were trimmed by 4 bases and 5 bases, with 11 bases remaining between them. CDR3 sequence reads: CASSSTVWTEAFF. The CDR3 bases are TGTGCCAGCAGTTCCACAGTTTGGACTGAAGCTTTCTTT.

The rearrangement joins TRBV9 to TRBJ2-1; D gene ambiguous. This CDR3 contains 14 residues. With 0 bases removed from V and 8 bases from J, the gap between germline ends came to 12 bases. The V gene's germline CDR1 is SGDLS and CDR2 YYNGEE. In DNA form, the CDR3 reads TGTGCCAGCAGCGTAGTAGGTACAGTCGATGAGCAGTTCTTC. Residues: CASSVVGTVDEQFF.

This chain uses TRBV5-6 with TRBJ2-5, with D perhaps matching TRBD1 (5 bases). Per the germline V gene, CDR1 is SGHDT and CDR2 is YYEEEE. The CDR3 extends over 13 amino acids. Trimming took 2 bases from V and 7 from J, leaving 12 bases between them. This chain's CDR3 is CASSFGATRTQYF. The CDR3 DNA reads TGTGCCAGCAGCTTTGGGGCGACCCGGACCCAGTACTTC.

This clonotype came up a few times. The gene calls are TRBV20-1 and TRBJ2-1; possible D gene TRBD1, 5 bases. The CDR3 runs 11 residues. CDR1 DFQATT and CDR2 SNEGSKA come from the germline V gene (reference sequence). V was cut by 4 bases and J by 10 bases, with 11 bases left in between. This CDR3 reads CSATPTDEQFF. CDR3 DNA: TGCAGTGCTACGCCGACAGACGAGCAGTTCTTC.

The chain combines TRBV30 with TRBJ2-1; D unresolved. V lost 4 bases and J lost 2, with 9 bases in between. This CDR3 comprises 13 residues. The germline gives CDR1 GTSNPN, CDR2 SVGIG (reference sequence). The CDR3 loop reads CAWNVAAYNEQFF. As DNA, the CDR3 is TGTGCCTGGAATGTAGCAGCCTACAATGAGCAGTTCTTC.

This clonotype was counted many times. The chain couples TRBV20-1 to TRBJ2-5; TRBD1 aligns across 7 bases. Looked up from germline, CDR1 is DFQATT and CDR2 is SNEGSKA (reference sequence). The V segment lost 3 bases and the J segment 1 base; nucleotides outside the gene matches: 5. The CDR3 spans 14 residues. DNA of the CDR3: TGCAGTGCTAGGACTCGGGACAGCCAAGAGACCCAGTACTTC. Its translation is CSARTRDSQETQYF.

This clonotype was seen a few times. The chain combines TRBV4-1 with TRBJ2-3, with 11 bases fitting TRBD1. Germline V gene lookup returns CDR1 MGHRA and CDR2 YSYEKL. There are 17 residues in the CDR3. Trimming at V came to 0 bases and at J to 4 bases, leaving 6 bases not matched to a gene. CDR3 DNA: TGCGCCAGCAGCCAAGAAGGACAGGGGGCTTTCCCAGATACGCAGTATTTT. This gives the protein CASSQEGQGAFPDTQYF.

This clonotype appeared once. The chain links TRBV4-3 to TRBJ1-1; D possibly corresponds to TRBD1 (6 bases). With 3 bases removed from V and 1 base from J, the gap between germline ends came to 12 bases. The CDR3 covers 15 residues. Per germline, CDR1 LGHNA and CDR2 YSLEER. As DNA, the CDR3 is TGCGCCAGCAGCCATCGGCAGGGACAGAACACTGAAGCTTTCTTT. Protein: CASSHRQGQNTEAFF.

This clonotype has a handful of counts. The chain joins TRBV4-3 to TRBJ2-3, with 7 bases fitting TRBD1. The V and J ends lost 1 base and 4 bases, in that order; junction bases with no gene match: 8. This CDR3 spans 16 amino acids. Germline lookup yields CDR1 LGHNA and CDR2 YSLEER. CDR3 in amino acids: CASSQAARGYADTQYF. The CDR3 nucleotides are TGCGCCAGCAGCCAAGCCGCCAGGGGGTACGCAGATACGCAGTATTTT.

This clonotype has just a few counts. This sequence joins TRBV7-2 and TRBJ2-2, with 13 nucleotides matching TRBD2. This CDR3 has 18 residues. Germline V gives CDR1 SGHTA, CDR2 FQGNSA. After removal of 0 bases from V and 4 bases from J, the junction contained 5 bases not matched to a gene. Written as DNA, the CDR3 is TGTGCCAGCAGCTTAGCACGGACTAGCGGGAGAGTCACCGGGGAGCTGTTTTTT. Its protein product is CASSLARTSGRVTGELFF.

The chain carries TRBV5-1 and TRBJ2-2, with TRBD2 as a possible D gene (6 bases). Looked up from germline, CDR1 is SGHRS and CDR2 is YFSETQ. V lost 7 bases to trimming and J lost 4 bases, with 17 bases between them. The CDR3 has 15 amino acids. CDR3 in amino acids: CASWARGAGTGELFF. The CDR3 DNA follows: TGCGCCAGCTGGGCGAGGGGAGCGGGCACCGGGGAGCTGTTTTTT.

The sample holds a few counts of this clonotype. This chain connects TRBV7-2 to TRBJ2-5; no clear D. Germline CDR1 is SGHTA and CDR2 is FQGNSA. Between the trimmed V and J ends, which lost 1 base and 9 bases, there was a span of 9 bases. There are 12 residues in the CDR3. The DNA of the CDR3 is TGTGCCAGCAGCTTAGAGATTGGGGCCCAGTACTTC. The encoded protein is CASSLEIGAQYF.